This T cell receptor beta chain was retrieved from a study of identical twins. Germline values: CDR1 MGHRA, CDR2 YSYEKL. This CDR3 comprises 14 residues. The V gene lost 0 bases and the J gene lost 1 base, with 6 bases spanning the gap. In this sample, this clonotype turned up a few times. TCRdb reprocessed the 5' RACE reads with MiXCR, giving one entry per CDR3 protein. The sample lists about 250,000 distinct CDR3 sequences; about 8% were seen once. These same data were also listed under a study on yellow fever vaccine responses in identical twins.

The TCR was taken from a woman aged 18 to 35 in good health. The rearrangement joins TRBV4-1 to TRBJ1-2; D is uncertain. The sequencing sample was made of CD8+ T cells sorted from blood. The CDR3 nucleotides read TGCGCCAGCAGCCAAGATTGGGGTAACTATGGCTACACCTTC. As protein: CASSQDWGNYGYTF.